The 26 T cell receptor beta chains reported below all come from one sample, sequenced in a study of cytomegalovirus exposure and HLA in healthy donors. Researchers ran the PCR with 60 Vbeta and 13 Jbeta primers. Sequencing was performed with immunoSEQ multiplex PCR; in TCRdb, only in-frame clones are kept and a portion is missing. Seen here are a few hundred thousand clones, roughly 70% observed once, and the top ten hold under 2%. The sequenced material came from PBMCs. These TCRs come from a woman in her 30s in good health and CMV-seronegative.

Only a few counts were recorded for this clone. The rearrangement joins TRBV4-2 to TRBJ2-1; TRBD2 is a possible D gene (7 bases). CDR1 and CDR2 from the germline V gene are LGHNA and YNFKEQ. The CDR3 runs to 16 residues. The V gene lost 4 bases and the J gene lost 3 bases, with 16 bases spanning the gap. The DNA for the CDR3 is TGTGCCAGCAGCCCCGAGGGAGGGGGAAACTACAATGAGCAGTTCTTC. This encodes CASSPEGGGNYNEQFF.

The chain couples TRBV14 to TRBJ1-3, with 7 bases identical to TRBD1. Germline CDR1 and CDR2: SGHDN and FVKESK. CDR3 length: 18 amino acids. V trimming: 2 bases; J trimming: 0 bases; junction bases outside the gene matches: 10. The CDR3 sequence is CASSQRDRNYPSGNTIYF. The CDR3 DNA sequence: TGTGCCAGCAGCCAAAGGGACAGAAACTACCCCTCTGGAAACACCATATATTTT.

The chain employs TRBV5-4 and TRBJ1-2, with unresolved D. This CDR3 contains 12 residues. In germline, CDR1 is SGHNT, CDR2 YYREEE (reference sequence). With 0 bases removed from V and 13 bases from J, the gap between germline ends came to 13 bases. The CDR3 DNA reads TGTGCCAGCAGCTTGGACCAGGCTTCAGGCACCTTC. As protein: CASSLDQASGTF.

This clone was seen once. The same CDR3 is also encoded by other DNA sequences in this sample. The chain is built from TRBV29-1 and TRBJ2-3; TRBD2 agrees at 9 bases. Germline values: CDR1 SQVTM, CDR2 ANQGSEA. V trimming: 3 bases; J trimming: 0 bases; junction bases outside the gene matches: 1. The CDR3 has 14 amino acids. CDR3 in amino acids: CSVETSGSTDTQYF. For the CDR3, the DNA is TGCAGCGTTGAGACTAGCGGCAGCACAGATACGCAGTATTTT.

This clone was found once. The chain recombines TRBV19 with TRBJ2-5; 9 bases are shared with TRBD1. CDR1 LNHDA and CDR2 SQIVND come from the germline V gene (reference sequence). The CDR3 runs 18 residues. Trimming removed 0 bases from V and 2 bases from J; junction bases left unmatched: 10. The CDR3 DNA sequence: TGTGCCAGTAGTATAGATCTGGAGACAGGGGGGAATCAAGAGACCCAGTACTTC. Encoded protein: CASSIDLETGGNQETQYF.

This clone was counted between two and nine times. The chain couples TRBV6-5 to TRBJ1-1; TRBD1 matches at 9 bases. The germline gives CDR1 MNHEY, CDR2 SVGAGI. J lost 3 bases, V lost 5 bases, and 7 bases had no gene match. This CDR3 region has 15 residues. The CDR3 coding sequence is TGTGCCAGCAGTGCTTCGGGACAGGGTCACACTGAAGCTTTCTTT. Its translation is CASSASGQGHTEAFF.

This chain links TRBV19 with TRBJ2-2; 7 bases are shared with TRBD1. The V gene's germline CDR1 is LNHDA and CDR2 SQIVND (reference sequence). The junction had 5 bases not matched to a gene; V was cut back by 6 bases and J by 4 bases. This CDR3 is built from 14 residues. The DNA for the CDR3 is TGTGCCAGTAGAGGGGCAGGGGGCACCGGGGAGCTGTTTTTT. Its protein is CASRGAGGTGELFF.

The chain couples TRBV18 to TRBJ2-7; D may be TRBD1 (6 bases). Germline V gene sequence: CDR1 KGHSH, CDR2 LQKENI. V lost 0 bases to trimming and J lost 2 bases, with 8 bases between them. There are 14 residues in the CDR3. The CDR3 region has the DNA TGTGCCAGCTCACCACCGCAGGGGCCCTACGAGCAGTACTTC. This translates into CASSPPQGPYEQYF.

The gene calls are TRBV7-2 and TRBJ1-1; no clear D gene. Trimming removed 3 bases at V and 4 bases at J, with 9 bases between. From germline, CDR1 is SGHTA and CDR2 FQGNSA. The CDR3 extends over 13 amino acids. CDR3 sequence (DNA): TGTGCCAGCAGCTTGTATTCGGGCACTGAAGCTTTCTTT. This sequence encodes CASSLYSGTEAFF. The full variable domain, rest sourced from reference TRBV7-2 and TRBJ1-1, is GAGVSQSPSNKVTEKGKDVELRCDPISGHTALYWYRQSLGQGLEFLIYFQGNSAPDKSGLPSDRFSAERTGGSVSTLTIQRTQQEDSAVYLCASSLYSGTEAFFGQGTRLTVV.

The rearrangement uses TRBV7-9 and TRBJ1-1; TRBD1 matches at 8 bases. Trimming removed 4 bases from V and 1 base from J; junction bases left unmatched: 5. The CDR3 is 15 amino acids. Germline V lookup: CDR1 SEHNR, CDR2 FQNEAQ (reference sequence). This CDR3 is CASSSWDRRNTEAFF. The CDR3 DNA reads TGTGCCAGCAGCTCCTGGGACAGGCGGAACACTGAAGCTTTCTTT.

Only a few counts were recorded for this clone. This chain connects TRBV19 to TRBJ1-5; TRBD1 matches 7 bases. Per germline, CDR1 LNHDA and CDR2 SQIVND (reference sequence). The ends lost 1 base at V and 2 bases at J; junction bases unmatched: 2. The CDR3 spans 15 residues. Here the CDR3 reads CASSIGTGRNQPQHF. The CDR3 DNA reads TGTGCCAGTAGTATAGGGACAGGCCGCAATCAGCCCCAGCATTTT.

This clone was seen only a few times. The genes are TRBV5-6 and TRBJ1-5; the D gene is possibly TRBD1 (5 bases). The CDR3 runs 13 residues. V lost 4 bases and J 5 bases, leaving 10 bases between the germline ends. Germline V gene sequence: CDR1 SGHDT, CDR2 YYEEEE. CDR3 region: CASSERGDQPQHF. As DNA, the CDR3 is TGTGCCAGCAGCGAACGGGGGGATCAGCCCCAGCATTTT.

The gene calls are TRBV6-1 and TRBJ1-3; D is unresolved. Germline V gene data show CDR1 as MNHNS and CDR2 as SASEGT. The V end lost 6 bases, the J end lost 6 bases, and 6 bases lay between the germline ends. The CDR3 covers 11 residues. The CDR3 here is CASRTENTIYF. DNA for the CDR3: TGTGCCAGCAGGACTGAAAACACCATATATTTT.

This sequence joins TRBV11-3 and TRBJ1-4; 9 nucleotides line up with TRBD1. From germline, CDR1 is SGHNT and CDR2 YENEEA. This CDR3 region has 14 residues. V trimming: 1 base; J trimming: 6 bases; junction bases outside the gene matches: 0. The chain's CDR3 is CASSLGTGDEKLFF. The CDR3 region has the DNA TGTGCCAGCAGCTTAGGGACAGGGGATGAAAAACTGTTTTTT.

The chain employs TRBV5-1 and TRBJ2-5; 7 nucleotides match TRBD2. The last part of the DNA fits TRBJ2-7 better; the J call may be wrong. Germline CDR1 SGHRS, CDR2 YFSETQ. The CDR3 length is 15 residues. The CDR3 nucleotides read TGCGCCAGCAGCTTGGGGCTGGGGGGGGTCCACGAGCAGTACTTC. This translates into CASSLGLGGVHEQYF.

On this clone itself: Additional DNA sequences in this sample encode the identical CDR3. Here the CDR3 reads CASSLPQGKGVYTF. The CDR3 bases are TGTGCCAGCAGCCTCCCACAGGGAAAAGGGGTCTACACCTTC. V usage is TRBV5-4 and J usage is TRBJ1-2; maybe TRBD1 (6 bases). The ends were cut back, 4 bases at V and 10 bases at J, with 20 bases in the middle. Looked up from germline, CDR1 is SGHNT and CDR2 is YYREEE (reference sequence). The CDR3 covers 14 residues.

The chain is built from TRBV27 and TRBJ2-5; 11 positions agree with TRBD1. The J call may be wrong; the DNA end is better matched by TRBJ2-7. Germline CDR1 MNHEY, CDR2 SMNVEV (reference sequence). CDR3 length: 14 amino acids. CDR3 amino acids: CASTRTGGFHEQYF. The DNA of the CDR3 is TGTGCCAGCACCCGGACAGGGGGCTTCCACGAGCAGTACTTC.

The genes are TRBV6-1 and TRBJ1-1, with D possibly matching TRBD1 (6 bases). V shed 7 bases and J shed 4 bases, with 10 bases lying between them. This CDR3 has 12 residues. Germline values: CDR1 MNHNS, CDR2 SASEGT. The CDR3 spells CASNRVGTEAFF. The CDR3 DNA is TGTGCCAGCAACAGGGTAGGCACTGAAGCTTTCTTT.

J is TRBJ2-7 and V is TRBV11-2; weak D call: TRBD2 (5 bases). Germline V gene lookup returns CDR1 SGHAT and CDR2 FQNNGV. V dropped 3 bases and J dropped 4 bases, with 10 bases sitting between them. This CDR3 contains 13 residues. CDR3 nucleotide sequence: TGTGCCAGCAGCTTGGGCCCGGGGTACGAGCAGTACTTC. Its protein is CASSLGPGYEQYF.

This chain joins TRBV19 and TRBJ1-6; 8 bases match TRBD1. The germline V gene has CDR1 LNHDA and CDR2 SQIVND (reference sequence). The V and J ends lost 7 bases and 7 bases, in that order; junction bases with no gene match: 6. The CDR3 totals 14 residues. Here the CDR3 reads CASTPDRANSPLHF. The CDR3 DNA is TGTGCCAGTACCCCGGACAGGGCCAATTCACCCCTCCACTTT. Full variable domain (remainder filled in from reference TRBV19 and TRBJ1-6): DGGITQSPKYLFRKEGQNVTLSCEQNLNHDAMYWYRQDPGQGLRLIYYSQIVNDFQKGDIAEGYSVSREKKESFPLTVTSAQKNPTAFYLCASTPDRANSPLHFGNGTRLTVT.

This chain links TRBV9 with TRBJ2-1; D perhaps matches TRBD1 (5 bases). This CDR3 is 15 amino acids long. Trimming took off 2 bases at V and 5 bases at J, with 14 bases between the two ends. CDR1 and CDR2 from the germline V gene are SGDLS and YYNGEE. Written as DNA, the CDR3 is TGTGCCAGCAGCGTGTACCTTACAGGAAACAATGAGCAGTTCTTC. Translated: CASSVYLTGNNEQFF.

V is TRBV21-1 and J is TRBJ2-1; the D call in the table, TRBD1, was not verified against the DNA. TRBV21-1 is shown as a pseudogene. This CDR3 is 16 amino acids long. This chain's CDR3 is CASSPPTGTGTGEQFF. The CDR3 nucleotides are TGTGCCAGCAGCCCCCCGACCGGGACAGGGACAGGTGAGCAGTTCTTC.

Note on this clone: Its ends do not fully match the called genes, so a read error is possible. J is TRBJ2-5 and V is TRBV7-9; the match to TRBD2 covers 8 bases. The CDR3 sequence is 16 residues long. CDR1 and CDR2 (germline): SEHNR, FQNEAQ (reference sequence). CDR3 residues: CSSSLQGRGAQETQYF. CDR3 nucleotides: TGTTCCAGCAGCCTCCAAGGGCGGGGGGCCCAAGAGACCCAGTACTTC. The full variable domain, in which reference TRBV7-9 and TRBJ2-5 provide the parts outside the CDR3, is DTGVSQNPRHKITKRGQNVTFRCDPISEHNRLYWYRQTLGQGPEFLTYFQNEAQLEKSRLLSDRFSAERPKGSFSTLEIQRTEQGDSAMYLCSSSLQGRGAQETQYFGPGTRLLVL.

The genes are TRBV7-2 and TRBJ2-1; 8 bases are a match to TRBD2. V gave up 1 base and J gave up 5 bases; unmatched junction bases: 4. The CDR3 extends over 15 amino acids. Germline CDR1 is SGHTA and CDR2 is FQGNSA. In DNA, the CDR3 is TGTGCCAGCAGCTTAGTTTCCGGGGGGGACAATGAGCAGTTCTTC. This codes for CASSLVSGGDNEQFF.

This clone was counted once. The chain couples TRBV18 to TRBJ1-6, with TRBD1 identical over 9 bases. This CDR3 has 16 amino acids. The V gene's germline CDR1 is KGHSH and CDR2 LQKENI. With 6 bases clipped from V and 6 bases from J, the junction kept 9 bases outside the gene matches. The CDR3 reads CASSAGTQGANSPLHF. As DNA, the CDR3 is TGTGCCAGCTCCGCGGGCACACAGGGGGCTAATTCACCCCTCCACTTT.

V and J are TRBV5-1 and TRBJ1-2; possible D gene TRBD1, 6 bases. Trimming took off 4 bases at V and 6 bases at J, with 16 bases between the two ends. The germline gives CDR1 SGHRS, CDR2 YFSETQ. The CDR3 totals 14 residues. CDR3 in DNA: TGCGCCAGCAGCCCCGACAGGACTGGGGATGGCTACACCTTC. Amino acids: CASSPDRTGDGYTF.